This TCR beta chain was recovered during a study of tumor-infiltrating T cells and Merkel cell polyomavirus. Study background: The T cells studied were CD8+ and recognized the Merkel cell polyomavirus KLL epitope. Patients at varying disease stages had median roughly 2.9-year follow-up, range 1.1–6.0. Regarding the study as a whole: KLL-specific TRB repertoires were diverse and largely private. A limitation is the study's small number of patients. The study covered a single Merkel cell polyomavirus epitope only.

A remark on this clone: Its antigen is as yet unknown.

Germline lookup yields CDR1 SSHAT and CDR2 FNYEAQ (reference sequence). The CDR3 is 16 residues long. V lost 1 base and J lost 1; bases outside the gene matches: 1. Every patient's tumor was robustly positive for Merkel cell polyomavirus Large T antigen on immunohistochemistry. The table came from immunoSEQ multiplex PCR; TCRdb's copy has only in-frame clones and leaves some out. The sample has a few thousand clones; approximately 97% are singletons. The clonotype comes from a man in his 70s with Merkel cell carcinoma. Sample: lymph node tissue. V is TRBV7-7 and J is TRBJ2-3, with 11 nucleotides matching TRBD1. The DNA for the CDR3 is TGTGCCAGCAGCTTAGGGACAGGGGGCGGCACAGATACGCAGTATTTT. Protein sequence: CASSLGTGGGTDTQYF.